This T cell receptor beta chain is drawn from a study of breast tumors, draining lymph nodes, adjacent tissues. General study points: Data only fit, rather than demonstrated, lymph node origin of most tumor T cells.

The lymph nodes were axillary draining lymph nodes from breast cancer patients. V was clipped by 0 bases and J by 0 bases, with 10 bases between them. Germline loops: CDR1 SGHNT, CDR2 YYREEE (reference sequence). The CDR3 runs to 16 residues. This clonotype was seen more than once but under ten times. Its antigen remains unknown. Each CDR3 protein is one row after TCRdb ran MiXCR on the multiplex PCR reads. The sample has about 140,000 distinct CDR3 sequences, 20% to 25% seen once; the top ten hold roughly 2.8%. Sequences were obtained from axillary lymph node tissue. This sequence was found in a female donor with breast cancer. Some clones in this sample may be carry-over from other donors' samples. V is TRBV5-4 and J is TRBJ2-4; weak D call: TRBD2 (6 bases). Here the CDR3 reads CASSLDAGLAKNIQYF. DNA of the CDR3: TGTGCCAGCAGCTTGGACGCGGGGTTAGCCAAAAACATTCAGTACTTC.